These T cell receptor beta chains were read from a single sample in a study of PD-1 blockade in classical Hodgkin lymphoma. Sequenced by immunoSEQ multiplex PCR; TCRdb stores in-frame clones only, minus some. The sample includes nearly 100,000 clones, over 80% seen only once; the top ten take less than 15%. The sample was peripheral blood mononuclear cells (PBMCs), taken at baseline. The receptors stem from a human donor with classical Hodgkin lymphoma. CDR3s include the opening cysteine and the closing phenylalanine or tryptophan. The D gene is left open where the match is weak. Size values are once, few and many counts, or a class for expanded clones, and some rows have none.

j_call d_call clone_size v_call cdr3_nt cdr3_aa
TRBJ2-2 . once TRBV5-1 TGCGCCAGCAGCGCAGACTTAGGGAACACCGGGGAGCTGTTTTTT CASSADLGNTGELFF
TRBJ2-4 . . TRBV28 TGTGCCAGCAGTACGCCGGGACTCCAAAACATTCAGTACTTC CASSTPGLQNIQYF
TRBJ2-7 . few TRBV21-1 TGTGCCAGCGCAAACCCGGACAACTCCTACGAGCAGTACTTC CASANPDNSYEQYF
TRBJ2-2 . . TRBV12-5 TGTGCTAGTGGTTTGGGCGGATCAAACACCGGGGAGCTGTTTTTT CASGLGGSNTGELFF
TRBJ2-1 . . TRBV1 TGCACCAGCAGCCAAGATCGAGGTTACGATGAGCAGTTCTTC CTSSQDRGYDEQFF
TRBJ2-2 TRBD2 . TRBV28 TGTGCCAGCCGGTCGGGGGGGTACACCGGGGAGCTGTTTTTT CASRSGGYTGELFF
TRBJ1-5 . . TRBV15 TGTGCCACCAGCAGAGATAGGGCCCGTAATCAGCCCCAGCATTTT CATSRDRARNQPQHF
TRBJ2-1 . . TRBV15 TGTGCCACCAGCACGCGTTCGGGCAATGAGCAGTTCTTC CATSTRSGNEQFF
TRBJ1-2 . . TRBV5-4 TGTGCCAGCAGCGGGGGCTTCTCTAACTATGGCTACACCTTC CASSGGFSNYGYTF
TRBJ2-1 . once TRBV13 TGTGCCAGCAGCCCCGTGGCGGTTCCACCGCCCTTCTTC CASSPVAVPPPFF
TRBJ1-4 TRBD1 few TRBV6-1 TGTGCCAGCAGTGGGGGACAGGCCCCGAGGAATGAAAAACTGTTTTTT CASSGGQAPRNEKLFF
TRBJ1-2 . . TRBV30 TGTGCCTGGAGTCGGCAGGGGAATGATGGCTACACCTTC CAWSRQGNDGYTF
TRBJ1-2 . . TRBV19 TGTGCCAGTGGAAGGGGACACGGGGTGGGCTACACCTTC CASGRGHGVGYTF
TRBJ2-7 . . TRBV15 TGTGCCACCAGCAGAGATTTGGAGGGATACGAGCAGTACTTC CATSRDLEGYEQYF
TRBJ2-1 TRBD2 once TRBV5-1 TGCGCCAGCGGGACTAGCGGGAGGTGGAATGAGCAGTTCTTC CASGTSGRWNEQFF
TRBJ1-1 TRBD1 . TRBV4-3 TGCGCCAGCAGCAGGGACAGGGGGTTATCTGAAGCTTTCTTT CASSRDRGLSEAFF
TRBJ1-1 . . TRBV23-1 TGCGCCAGCCGGAGAGGCACTGAAGCTTTCTTT CASRRGTEAFF
TRBJ2-3 . . TRBV20-1 TGCAGTGCACCGGTGGATACGCAGTATTTT CSAPVDTQYF
TRBJ2-7 . . TRBV6-1 TGTGCCAGCAGCCCCTCGGGCGGAGCCTACTACGAGCAGTACTTC CASSPSGGAYYEQYF
TRBJ2-5 . many TRBV27 TGTGCCAGCAGTTTAAAAAGCGCCCAAGAGACCCAGTACTTC CASSLKSAQETQYF